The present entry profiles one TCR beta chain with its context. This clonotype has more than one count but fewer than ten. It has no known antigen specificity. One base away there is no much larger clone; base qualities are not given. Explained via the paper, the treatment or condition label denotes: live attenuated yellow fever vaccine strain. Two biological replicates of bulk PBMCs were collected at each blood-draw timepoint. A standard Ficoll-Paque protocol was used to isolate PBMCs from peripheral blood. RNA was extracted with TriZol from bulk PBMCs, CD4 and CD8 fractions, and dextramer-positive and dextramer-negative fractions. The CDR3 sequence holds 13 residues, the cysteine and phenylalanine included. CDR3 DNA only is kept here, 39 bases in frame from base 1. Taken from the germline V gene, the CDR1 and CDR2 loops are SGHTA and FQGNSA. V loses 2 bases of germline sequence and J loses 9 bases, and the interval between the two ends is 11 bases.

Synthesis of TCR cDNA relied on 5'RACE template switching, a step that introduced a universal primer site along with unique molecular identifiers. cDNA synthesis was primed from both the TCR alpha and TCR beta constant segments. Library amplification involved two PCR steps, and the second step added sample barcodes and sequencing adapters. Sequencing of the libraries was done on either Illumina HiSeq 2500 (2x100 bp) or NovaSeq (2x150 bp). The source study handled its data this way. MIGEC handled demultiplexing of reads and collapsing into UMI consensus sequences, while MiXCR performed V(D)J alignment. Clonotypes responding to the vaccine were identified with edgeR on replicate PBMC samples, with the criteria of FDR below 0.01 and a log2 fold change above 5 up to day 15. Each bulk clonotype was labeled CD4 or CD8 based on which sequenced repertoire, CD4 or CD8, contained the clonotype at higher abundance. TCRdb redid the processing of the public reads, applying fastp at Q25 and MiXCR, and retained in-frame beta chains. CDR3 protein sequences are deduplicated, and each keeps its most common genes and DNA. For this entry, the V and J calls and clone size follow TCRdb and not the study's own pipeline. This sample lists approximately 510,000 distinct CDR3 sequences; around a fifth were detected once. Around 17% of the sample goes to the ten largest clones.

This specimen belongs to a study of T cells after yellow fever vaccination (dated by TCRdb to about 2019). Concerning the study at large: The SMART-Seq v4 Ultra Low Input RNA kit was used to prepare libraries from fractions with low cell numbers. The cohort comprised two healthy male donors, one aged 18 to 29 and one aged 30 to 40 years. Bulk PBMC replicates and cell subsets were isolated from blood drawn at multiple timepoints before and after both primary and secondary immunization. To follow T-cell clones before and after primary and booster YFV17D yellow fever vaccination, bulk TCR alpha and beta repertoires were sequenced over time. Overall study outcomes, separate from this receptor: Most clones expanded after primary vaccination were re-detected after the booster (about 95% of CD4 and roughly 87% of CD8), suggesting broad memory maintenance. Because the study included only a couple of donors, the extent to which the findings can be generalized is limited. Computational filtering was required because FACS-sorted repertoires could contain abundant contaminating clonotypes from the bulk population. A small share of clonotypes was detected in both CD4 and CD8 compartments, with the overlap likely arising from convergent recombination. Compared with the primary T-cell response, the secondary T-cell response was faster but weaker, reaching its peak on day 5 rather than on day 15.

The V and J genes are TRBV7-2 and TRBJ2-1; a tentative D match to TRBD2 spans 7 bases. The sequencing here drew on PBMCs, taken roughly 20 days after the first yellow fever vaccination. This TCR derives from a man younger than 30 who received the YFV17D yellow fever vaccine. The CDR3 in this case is CASSLKGGGEQFF. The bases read TGTGCCAGCAGCTTAAAGGGGGGGGGTGAGCAGTTCTTC.